This TCR beta chain was recovered during a study of somatic mutations in cytotoxic T cells in rheumatoid arthritis. Whole-study context: Before any treatment began, about 30 ml EDTA peripheral blood was collected from patients right after diagnosis. Flow sorting of some V beta antibody-stained T cells reached nearly 100% purity, with V beta1+ cells also TCRB-sequenced. Study observations and caveats: The study found that the largest CD8+ clone exceeded 20% of CD8+ cells in about an eighth of the roughly 65 patients. The study found no significant difference in CD8+ T-cell clonality between rheumatoid arthritis patients and age-matched healthy controls.

This clone is labeled medium-sized. The antigen is undetermined. CDR3 length: 14 residues. The germline gives CDR1 GTSNPN, CDR2 SVGIG (reference sequence). V was clipped by 4 bases and J by 6 bases; unmatched bases: 5. Repertoires were generated with immunoSEQ multiplex PCR, while TCRdb's copy carries only in-frame clones and drops some. This sample has approximately 16,000 clones, with more than 65% found just once. This rearrangement joins TRBV30 to TRBJ1-4, with 10 bases fitting TRBD1. The sequence derives from an adult with rheumatoid arthritis. The source material was CD8+ T cells sorted from blood. The CDR3 bases are TGTGCCTGGACCCCGGGACAGGGGTATGAAAAACTGTTTTTT. The encoded protein is CAWTPGQGYEKLFF.